This is a list of T cell receptor beta chains from one sample in a study of cytomegalovirus exposure and HLA in healthy donors. The assay was immunoSEQ multiplex PCR, and TCRdb's table has in-frame clones only and misses some. The table has about 140,000 clones, roughly nine tenths seen once. The source material was PBMCs. These receptors all stem from a man aged 18 to 30 in good health and CMV-seronegative. The CDR3 runs from the conserved cysteine through the conserved F or W. Each record gives: J gene, clone size, D gene, V gene, CDR3 DNA, CDR3 protein. The D gene is left open where the match is weak. Clone size appears in some rows only: once, few, many, or a class for an expanded clone.

TRBJ2-3 . TRBD2 TRBV10-3 TGTGCCATCAGTGAGACTAGCGGGAGTAGCACAGATACGCAGTATTTT CAISETSGSSTDTQYF
TRBJ1-2 . TRBD1 TRBV7-9 TGTGCCAGCAGCCCCGGGACAGGGAAAGGCTACACCTTC CASSPGTGKGYTF
TRBJ1-6 few TRBD1 TRBV5-4 TGTGCCAGCAGCTCCGGGACAGGGAATTCACCCCTCCACTTT CASSSGTGNSPLHF
TRBJ1-1 . . TRBV7-6 TGTGCCACCTCGCCCGGCGGCGGGAACACTGAAGCTTTCTTT CATSPGGGNTEAFF
TRBJ2-7 . TRBD2 TRBV6-5 TGTGCCAGCAGTTACCGGACTAGCGGACGCTACGAGCAGTACTTC CASSYRTSGRYEQYF
TRBJ1-3 once . TRBV15 TGTGCCACCAGCAGAACAGTCGACAGACCTGGAAACACCATATATTTT CATSRTVDRPGNTIYF
TRBJ1-1 . . TRBV27 TGTGCCAGCAGTTCCGACAGAAACACTGAAGCTTTCTTT CASSSDRNTEAFF
TRBJ1-1 . . TRBV5-1 TGCGCCAGCAGGCAGGAGGAGAACACTGAAGCTTTCTTT CASRQEENTEAFF
TRBJ1-5 . TRBD1 TRBV30 TGTGCCTGGTCCAGACAGGGGAATCAGCCCCAGCATTTT CAWSRQGNQPQHF
TRBJ1-1 . . TRBV20-1 TGCAGTGCTAGAGATCTTTATGAAGCTTTCTTT CSARDLYEAFF
TRBJ2-7 . TRBD2 TRBV11-2 TGTGCCAGCAGCTTAGGGACTAGAGGCGAGCAGTACTTC CASSLGTRGEQYF
TRBJ1-6 . TRBD1 TRBV5-6 TGTGCCAGCAGCTCCGGGACAGGGCTTTCACCCCTCCACTTT CASSSGTGLSPLHF
TRBJ2-1 . TRBD2 TRBV2 TGTGCCAGGGGAGGGTCTAGCGGGAGGAATGAGCAGTTCTTC CARGGSSGRNEQFF